Following are 14 T cell receptor beta chains from one sample sequenced in a study of cytomegalovirus exposure and HLA in healthy donors. A multiplex PCR was run with 60 Vbeta primers and 13 Jbeta primers. This table comes from immunoSEQ multiplex PCR, and its TCRdb copy is limited to in-frame clones, with some not included. Among 150,000 or so clones listed, roughly 80% were seen once. Sequencing was done on a sample of PBMCs. The receptors stem from a woman in her 30s in good health and CMV-seronegative.

In this sample, this clone turned up once. The chain couples TRBV7-3 to TRBJ2-5; 7 bases are shared with TRBD2. V trimming: 0 bases; J trimming: 1 base; junction bases outside the gene matches: 2. This CDR3 has 15 residues. CDR1 and CDR2 (germline): SGHTA, FQGTGA. CDR3 sequence (DNA): TGTGCCAGCAGCTTAACTGGGAGGGGCCAAGAGACCCAGTACTTC. Its translation: CASSLTGRGQETQYF.

The genes are TRBV7-9 and TRBJ2-2; possible D gene TRBD1, 5 bases. The germline V and J ends were trimmed by 7 bases and 4 bases, with 16 bases remaining between them. The CDR3 has 15 amino acids. Germline CDR1 is SEHNR and CDR2 is FQNEAQ (reference sequence). As DNA, the CDR3 is TGTGCCAGCACCCAAGGTGGGGCGCTCACCGGGGAGCTGTTTTTT. Its protein is CASTQGGALTGELFF.

The chain uses TRBV9 and TRBJ2-3; 10 nucleotides line up with TRBD2. The CDR3 runs to 15 residues. Germline loops: CDR1 SGDLS, CDR2 YYNGEE. Losses at the gene ends were 4 bases for V and 2 bases for J; bases not matched to a gene: 4. The CDR3 sequence: CASSRSGGYTDTQYF. CDR3 DNA sequence: TGTGCCAGCAGCCGTAGCGGGGGGTACACAGATACGCAGTATTTT.

In DNA, the CDR3 is TGTGCCAGTAGTATCGGTAGACAGCCCCAGCATTTT. Protein product: CASSIGRQPQHF. The V gene is TRBV19, the J gene TRBJ1-5; D gene ambiguous. Germline-derived CDR1 and CDR2 are LNHDA and SQIVND (reference sequence). The CDR3 is 12 residues long. The ends were cut back, 3 bases at V and 7 bases at J, with 7 bases in the middle.

This clone turned up a few times. This chain uses TRBV7-7 with TRBJ2-7, with 8 bases fitting TRBD2. There are 13 residues in the CDR3. V shed 1 base and J 7 bases; nucleotides not matched to a gene: 3. Germline V gene data show CDR1 as SSHAT and CDR2 as FNYEAQ (reference sequence). The CDR3 reads CASSLVREGEQYF. DNA for the CDR3: TGTGCCAGCAGCTTAGTACGGGAGGGGGAGCAGTACTTC.

The J gene is TRBJ1-4, the V gene TRBV19; 12 bases fit TRBD1. The V gene's germline CDR1 is LNHDA and CDR2 SQIVND (reference sequence). Trimming at V came to 6 bases and at J to 7 bases, leaving 3 bases not matched to a gene. The CDR3 is 14 amino acids. The CDR3 DNA reads TGTGCCAGTAGCCCGGGACAGGGGGCTGAAAAACTGTTTTTT. Amino acids: CASSPGQGAEKLFF.

The chain couples TRBV11-3 to TRBJ1-3, with D unclear. This CDR3 is built from 14 residues. With 1 base removed from V and 1 base from J, the gap between germline ends came to 5 bases. The germline V gene encodes CDR1 SGHNT and CDR2 YENEEA. This CDR3 reads CASSLGESGNTIYF. DNA of the CDR3: TGTGCCAGCAGCTTAGGGGAGTCTGGAAACACCATATATTTT.

This chain joins TRBV6-1 and TRBJ2-2; 8 bases align to TRBD1. There are 15 residues in the CDR3. The ends lost 5 bases at V and 4 bases at J; junction bases unmatched: 6. Per the germline V gene, CDR1 is MNHNS and CDR2 is SASEGT. DNA of the CDR3: TGTGCCAGCAGTCCCCAGGGGGCCCTCACCGGGGAGCTGTTTTTT. As protein: CASSPQGALTGELFF.

Notes on this clone: Relative to the germline gene, one junction end is altered; a read error may explain this. The V gene is TRBV7-9, the J gene TRBJ1-2, with D perhaps matching TRBD1 (5 bases). The CDR3 is 15 residues long. Germline CDR1 is SEHNR and CDR2 is FQNEAQ (reference sequence). In nucleotides, the CDR3 is TGTTCCAGCAACGACCGAGGAGGGGCTAACTATGGCTACACCTTC. It translates to CSSNDRGGANYGYTF.

J is TRBJ1-2 and V is TRBV5-8; possible D gene TRBD1, 6 bases. Germline lookup yields CDR1 SGHTS and CDR2 YDEGEE. The CDR3 loop spans 15 amino acids. V was trimmed by 5 bases and J by 2 bases, leaving 16 bases between them. The CDR3 nucleotides read TGTGCCAGCAGATACCCGGGACAAGGAAACTATGGCTACACCTTC. Translated, it gives CASRYPGQGNYGYTF.

This clone was observed a handful of times. V and J are TRBV7-9 and TRBJ2-7; 9 nucleotides line up with TRBD1. CDR1 SEHNR and CDR2 FQNEAQ come from the germline V gene (reference sequence). CDR3 length: 16 residues. Trimming cost V 5 bases and J 5 bases; bases outside gene matches: 13. Here the CDR3 reads CASSRSTGGLAHEQYF. Written as DNA, the CDR3 is TGTGCCAGCAGCAGATCCACAGGGGGCTTAGCCCACGAGCAGTACTTC.

This clone turned up a few times. This chain joins TRBV29-1 and TRBJ2-6; 12 bases are shared with TRBD1. Losses at the gene ends were 5 bases for V and 2 bases for J; bases not matched to a gene: 4. This CDR3 comprises 16 residues. CDR1 and CDR2 from the germline V gene are SQVTM and ANQGSEA. The DNA of the CDR3 is TGCAGCGTTTCCGGGACAGGGGGCGCTGGGGCCAACGTCCTGACTTTC. It yields the protein CSVSGTGGAGANVLTF.

The rearrangement uses TRBV5-1 and TRBJ2-1, with D possibly matching TRBD2 (7 bases). The CDR3 spans 15 residues. V gave up 2 bases and J gave up 4 bases, with 13 bases separating them. Germline values: CDR1 SGHRS, CDR2 YFSETQ. The CDR3 DNA follows: TGCGCCAGCAGCTTAGGCGGGGGCCCTTACAATGAGCAGTTCTTC. As protein: CASSLGGGPYNEQFF.

The CDR3 sequence is CASSPGQGMYEQYF. CDR3 DNA: TGTGCCAGCAGCCCGGGACAGGGGATGTACGAGCAGTACTTC. This rearrangement joins TRBV7-7 to TRBJ2-7, with 10 bases lining up with TRBD1. V lost 5 bases, J lost 4 bases, and 5 bases stayed unmatched. The CDR3 extends over 14 amino acids. Germline V gives CDR1 SSHAT, CDR2 FNYEAQ (reference sequence).